The 6 T cell receptor beta chains in this list originate from one sample, sequenced in a study of T cell responses to AZD1222 COVID-19 vaccine. Only in-frame clones appear in the TCRdb table, and some are missing; sequencing was by immunoSEQ multiplex PCR. The table records 75,000 to 85,000 clones, roughly 90% of them present only once. The sample here was peripheral blood, taken on day 0 of AZD1222 vaccination. Every receptor here comes from an adult in good health.

This chain joins TRBV7-3 and TRBJ2-7; TRBD1 agrees at 10 bases. CDR1 is SGHTA and CDR2 is FQGTGA in the germline V gene. V trimming: 5 bases; J trimming: 5 bases; junction bases outside the gene matches: 6. The CDR3 covers 14 residues. Here the CDR3 DNA reads TGTGCCAGCAGCGCGACAGGGGGCCTCGACGAGCAGTACTTC. Amino acids: CASSATGGLDEQYF.

The genes are TRBV30 and TRBJ2-3, with 8 bases identical to TRBD1. J was trimmed by 3 bases and V by 5 bases; bases with no gene match: 1. The CDR3 is made up of 12 amino acids. Germline-derived CDR1 and CDR2 are GTSNPN and SVGIG (reference sequence). This CDR3 reads CAWGQGTDTQYF. The CDR3 DNA follows: TGTGCCTGGGGACAGGGAACAGATACGCAGTATTTT. Full variable domain (rest looked up from reference TRBV30 and TRBJ2-3): SQTIHQWPATLVQPVGSPLSLECTVEGTSNPNLYWYRQAAGRGLQLLFYSVGIGQISSEVPQNLSASRPQDRQFILSSKKLLLSDSGFYLCAWGQGTDTQYFGPGTRLTVL.

This sequence joins TRBV6-6 and TRBJ2-7; D gene ambiguous. This CDR3 region has 13 residues. The germline V gene encodes CDR1 MNHNY and CDR2 SVGAGI (reference sequence). The germline V and J ends were trimmed by 4 bases and 2 bases, with 9 bases remaining between them. The CDR3 sequence: CASSSGNPYEQYF. The CDR3 DNA follows: TGTGCCAGCAGTTCTGGGAACCCCTACGAGCAGTACTTC.

The gene calls are TRBV19 and TRBJ1-3; D is unclear. CDR1 is LNHDA, CDR2 SQIVND, per germline (reference sequence). Trimming took off 6 bases at V and 4 bases at J, with 10 bases between the two ends. The CDR3 totals 13 residues. The DNA for the CDR3 is TGTGCCAGTAGGGCATACTCGGGAAACACCATATATTTT. It codes for CASRAYSGNTIYF.

This chain links TRBV20-1 with TRBJ1-2; unclear D gene. V was cut by 4 bases and J by 3 bases, with 6 bases left in between. The CDR3 has 11 amino acids. Looked up from germline, CDR1 is DFQATT and CDR2 is SNEGSKA (reference sequence). For the CDR3, the DNA is TGCAGTGCTACCGGGGACTATGGCTACACCTTC. Its translation is CSATGDYGYTF.

V usage is TRBV5-1 and J usage is TRBJ2-6; D assignment may be TRBD1 or TRBD2 (5 bases each). Germline V gene data show CDR1 as SGHRS and CDR2 as YFSETQ. V was shortened by 0 bases and J by 0 bases, with 7 bases between the two germline ends. There are 16 residues in the CDR3. The CDR3, as DNA: TGCGCCAGCAGCTTGGCCGGGGCCTCTGGGGCCAACGTCCTGACTTTC. Translated, it gives CASSLAGASGANVLTF.